The 29 T cell receptor beta chains below all came from one sample that was sequenced in a study of vaccination and CD4 T cells after COVID-19. Antigens for these TCRs are unknown. Treatment meaning: roughly 10-day PBMC culture with coronavirus spike peptide pools or control peptides (ViraFEST assay). Sequenced with the Oncomine TCR Beta short-read assay was DNA taken from cultured CD4+ T cells. MiXCR was run by TCRdb on the PCR reads, yielding one entry per CDR3 protein. The sample holds 15,000 or so distinct CDR3 sequences; about 39% are singletons and the top ten take approximately 13%. The sample consisted of CD4+ T cells from blood, cultured in vitro. These receptors all stem from a human donor who had recovered from COVID-19.

This clonotype was recorded a few times. The chain is built from TRBV6-2 or TRBV6-3 and TRBJ2-3; 9 nucleotides match TRBD2. J was trimmed by 2 bases and V by 5 bases; bases with no gene match: 2. The germline V gene has CDR1 MNHEY and CDR2 SVGEGT. The CDR3 is made up of 14 amino acids. CDR3 loop: CASSRLADTDTQYF. The CDR3 DNA reads as TGTGCCAGCAGTCGACTAGCGGACACAGATACGCAGTATTTT.

This chain joins TRBV10-3 and TRBJ2-5, with 12 bases lining up with TRBD2. V gave up 4 bases and J gave up 5 bases; unmatched junction bases: 5. Germline values: CDR1 ENHRY, CDR2 SYGVKD. The CDR3 totals 15 residues. The CDR3 loop reads CAISGGTSGPETQYF. CDR3 DNA sequence: TGTGCCATCAGTGGCGGGACTAGCGGGCCGGAGACCCAGTACTTC.

This clonotype showed up just once. V is TRBV20-1 and J is TRBJ1-1; tentative D call: TRBD1 (6 bases). This CDR3 has 15 amino acids. Trimming shortened V by 2 bases and J by 7 bases, and 20 bases separated the two germline ends. Germline V lookup: CDR1 DFQATT, CDR2 SNEGSKA (reference sequence). The CDR3, as DNA: TGCAGTGCTAGAACTTCCGGGGCAGGGGCAAATGAAGCTTTCTTT. Protein sequence: CSARTSGAGANEAFF.

This clonotype was seen a handful of times. V gene TRBV20-1 combines with J gene TRBJ1-6; D is perhaps TRBD1 (6 bases). Germline V gene lookup returns CDR1 DFQATT and CDR2 SNEGSKA (reference sequence). This CDR3 region has 15 residues. The V and J ends lost 4 bases and 6 bases respectively, with 16 bases between them. Here the CDR3 DNA reads TGCAGTGCTAACTGGGGGGGCTTAAGTAATTCACCCCTCCACTTT. Amino acids: CSANWGGLSNSPLHF.

The CDR3 nucleotides read TGTGCCAGCAGCTTGGCGGGGGCCGAGACCCAGTACTTC. This gives the protein CASSLAGAETQYF. This chain uses TRBV5-4 with TRBJ2-5; either TRBD1 or TRBD2 may fit D (6 bases each). This CDR3 contains 13 residues. The germline gives CDR1 SGHNT, CDR2 YYREEE (reference sequence). The V end lost 0 bases, the J end lost 5 bases, and 8 bases lay between the germline ends.

This clonotype is termed medium-sized. The rearrangement joins TRBV6-5 to TRBJ1-2; TRBD1 agrees at 10 bases. The germline V gene encodes CDR1 MNHEY and CDR2 SVGAGI. V was pared by 2 bases and J by 4 bases, with 7 bases of the junction left unmatched. The CDR3 contains 16 residues. CDR3 in DNA: TGTGCCAGCAGTTACAGGAGGACAGGGGGGGCCTATGGCTACACCTTC. This encodes CASSYRRTGGAYGYTF.

This clonotype was seen only a few times. The chain carries TRBV11-2 and TRBJ1-6; 10 bases fit TRBD1. This CDR3 is built from 16 residues. Per the germline V gene, CDR1 is SGHAT and CDR2 is FQNNGV. V shed 4 bases, J shed 6 bases, and the junction held 6 bases outside the gene matches. CDR3 nucleotide sequence: TGTGCCAGCAGCTCCTCCGGGACAGGGGTTAATTCACCCCTCCACTTT. Encoded protein: CASSSSGTGVNSPLHF.

The genes are TRBV7-9 and TRBJ2-5; 14 nucleotides align to TRBD2. From germline, CDR1 is SEHNR and CDR2 FQNEAQ (reference sequence). With V trimmed by 3 bases and J by 0 bases, 9 bases remained unmatched. This CDR3 is 19 amino acids long. The CDR3 coding sequence is TGTGCCAGCAGCTTTTCGCCGCGGACTAGCGGGAGGTACCAAGAGACCCAGTACTTC. Translating gives CASSFSPRTSGRYQETQYF.

The chain has TRBV10-3 and TRBJ2-7, with D unclear. CDR1 and CDR2 from the germline V gene are ENHRY and SYGVKD. This CDR3 contains 14 residues. Trimming took 4 bases from V and 2 from J, leaving 12 bases between them. The CDR3 nucleotides are TGTGCCATCAGTGGGACGACAAAGACCTACGAGCAGTACTTC. Protein: CAISGTTKTYEQYF.

This sequence joins TRBV19 and TRBJ2-1, with no clear D. This CDR3 is built from 16 residues. Trimming removed 6 bases from V and 1 base from J, with 16 bases in between. Germline V gene data show CDR1 as LNHDA and CDR2 as SQIVND (reference sequence). The CDR3 sequence is CASRGNKGGSYNEQFF. For the CDR3, the DNA is TGTGCCAGTAGGGGAAATAAGGGCGGTTCCTACAATGAGCAGTTCTTC. The variable domain in full, completed from reference TRBV19 and TRBJ2-1, reads DGGITQSPKYLFRKEGQNVTLSCEQNLNHDAMYWYRQDPGQGLRLIYYSQIVNDFQKGDIAEGYSVSREKKESFPLTVTSAQKNPTAFYLCASRGNKGGSYNEQFFGPGTRLTVL.

The rearrangement links TRBV4-3 to TRBJ2-5, with TRBD1 identical over 9 bases. The germline gives CDR1 LGHNA, CDR2 YSLEER. J gave up 5 bases and V 0 bases, and 10 bases lay outside the gene matches. This CDR3 has 17 amino acids. The CDR3 nucleotides are TGCGCCAGCAGCCAAGAACCCCCGGGACAGGGAAGGGAGACCCAGTACTTC. Protein sequence: CASSQEPPGQGRETQYF.

In this sample, this clonotype turned up a few times. V and J are TRBV20-1 and TRBJ1-3; D unclear. Germline CDR1 is DFQATT and CDR2 is SNEGSKA (reference sequence). This CDR3 is built from 13 residues. Trimming shortened V by 5 bases and J by 1 base, and 9 bases separated the two germline ends. The CDR3 protein is CSARDASGNTIYF. CDR3 sequence (DNA): TGCAGTGCTCGGGATGCATCTGGAAACACCATATATTTT.

This clonotype showed up just a few times. The chain has TRBV5-6 and TRBJ2-7; D gene ambiguous. V shed 2 bases and J shed 2 bases, with 14 bases lying between them. The CDR3 loop spans 15 amino acids. Germline-derived CDR1 and CDR2 are SGHDT and YYEEEE. The CDR3, as DNA: TGTGCCAGCAGCTTAGTCCCGCGGAACCCCTACGAGCAGTACTTC. It is translated as CASSLVPRNPYEQYF.

This clonotype occurred a few times. This chain uses TRBV7-7 with TRBJ2-6; the match to TRBD2 covers 9 bases. In germline, CDR1 is SSHAT, CDR2 FNYEAQ (reference sequence). The J segment lost 1 base and the V segment lost 5 bases, leaving 18 bases of the junction unmatched. The CDR3 consists of 21 residues. DNA for the CDR3: TGTGCCAGCAGCCCCTCGAATCGAGCGGGAGGATCGTTATCTGGGGCCAACGTCCTGACTTTC. Its protein is CASSPSNRAGGSLSGANVLTF.

In this sample, this clonotype turned up a few times. V and J are TRBV24-1 and TRBJ2-2; 9 bases match TRBD2. J was trimmed by 0 bases and V by 3 bases; bases with no gene match: 10. Germline CDR1 KGHDR, CDR2 SFDVKD. CDR3 size: 19 residues. The CDR3 DNA sequence: TGTGCCACCAGTGATGTTTCTGGGCGGGAGGGCCCGAACACCGGGGAGCTGTTTTTT. Encoded protein: CATSDVSGREGPNTGELFF.

This clonotype has only a few counts. The chain is built from TRBV2 and TRBJ1-2; no firm D call. The germline gives CDR1 SNHLY, CDR2 FYNNEI. The V gene lost 0 bases and the J gene lost 8 bases, with 10 bases spanning the gap. The CDR3 loop spans 13 amino acids. CDR3 DNA sequence: TGTGCCAGCAGTGAAGCTTCCAGCAGGGGCTACACCTTC. Translation gives CASSEASSRGYTF.

This clonotype was counted only a few times. The chain couples TRBV15 to TRBJ1-2; D gene ambiguous. Deletions cut 0 bases from V and 8 bases from J, with 13 bases between. Germline V gene sequence: CDR1 LNHNV, CDR2 YYDKDF (reference sequence). The CDR3 is made up of 14 amino acids. CDR3 DNA: TGTGCCACCAGCAGAGAGGGGAACAGCGGGGGCTACACCTTC. Protein product: CATSREGNSGGYTF. The full variable domain, rest sourced from reference TRBV15 and TRBJ1-2, is DAMVIQNPRYQVTQFGKPVTLSCSQTLNHNVMYWYQQKSSQAPKLLFHYYDKDFNNEADTPDNFQSRRPNTSFCFLDIRSPGLGDTAMYLCATSREGNSGGYTFGSGTRLTVV.

The chain uses TRBV6-2 or TRBV6-3 and TRBJ2-1; 9 nucleotides match TRBD1. CDR1 MNHEY and CDR2 SVGEGT come from the germline V gene. V shed 3 bases and J 0 bases; nucleotides not matched to a gene: 24. This CDR3 contains 23 residues. CDR3 sequence (DNA): TGTGCCAGCAGTTATCCCGGGACAGGGCGATCGCGGGCGGAGATAGCCTCCTACAATGAGCAGTTCTTC. Its protein product is CASSYPGTGRSRAEIASYNEQFF.

The V and J genes are TRBV5-4 and TRBJ2-5; 7 bases map to TRBD2. The CDR3 spans 15 residues. The V and J ends lost 0 bases and 4 bases, in that order; junction bases with no gene match: 6. Germline lookup yields CDR1 SGHNT and CDR2 YYREEE (reference sequence). This CDR3 is CASSLAVSSGETQYF. The DNA for the CDR3 is TGTGCCAGCAGCTTGGCCGTCTCTAGCGGAGAGACCCAGTACTTC.

The rearrangement links TRBV18 to TRBJ1-5; no reliable D call. V lost 3 bases to trimming and J lost 5 bases, with 8 bases between them. The CDR3 sequence is 13 residues long. Germline CDR1 reads KGHSH; CDR2 reads LQKENI. The CDR3 bases are TGTGCCAGCTCACCGTCGGGGTATCAGCCCCAGCATTTT. Translation gives CASSPSGYQPQHF.

There are a few counts of this clonotype. V and J are TRBV7-3 and TRBJ2-1; possibly TRBD2 for D (6 bases). CDR1 and CDR2 from the germline V gene are SGHTA and FQGTGA. CDR3 length: 16 residues. The V and J ends lost 5 bases and 0 bases respectively, with 14 bases between them. The CDR3 protein is CASSLQPSASYNEQFF. DNA for the CDR3: TGTGCCAGCAGCCTGCAGCCTAGCGCCTCCTACAATGAGCAGTTCTTC.

This clonotype turned up a few times. V gene TRBV20-1 combines with J gene TRBJ2-7; 9 nucleotides align to TRBD1. After removal of 4 bases from V and 7 bases from J, the junction contained 5 bases not matched to a gene. The CDR3 totals 12 residues. Germline V gene lookup returns CDR1 DFQATT and CDR2 SNEGSKA (reference sequence). The CDR3 DNA reads TGCAGTGCTACGCCGGGACAGGGTGAGCAGTACTTC. Amino acid sequence: CSATPGQGEQYF.

This clonotype was observed a handful of times. The gene calls are TRBV20-1 and TRBJ2-2; the match to TRBD1 covers 7 bases. Germline V gene lookup returns CDR1 DFQATT and CDR2 SNEGSKA (reference sequence). V dropped 1 base and J dropped 7; count of bases not matched to a gene: 9. This CDR3 region has 15 residues. The CDR3 here is CSARGRGRFHGELFF. The DNA of the CDR3 is TGCAGTGCTAGAGGTAGGGGGCGGTTTCACGGGGAGCTGTTTTTT.

The rearrangement uses TRBV4-3 and TRBJ1-5; weak D call: TRBD1 (5 bases). Trimming shortened V by 5 bases and J by 4 bases, and 9 bases separated the two germline ends. The CDR3 consists of 13 residues. Germline-derived CDR1 and CDR2 are LGHNA and YSLEER. CDR3 in DNA: TGCGCCAGCAGCTATGACAGAAATCAGCCCCAGCATTTT. Protein: CASSYDRNQPQHF.

This clonotype was found a few times. The genes are TRBV5-1 and TRBJ2-2; the match to TRBD1 covers 9 bases. This CDR3 comprises 16 residues. Looked up from germline, CDR1 is SGHRS and CDR2 is YFSETQ. The V gene end was trimmed by 3 bases and the J gene end by 6 bases; junction bases not matched to a gene: 9. The CDR3 bases are TGCGCCAGCAGCTGGGCCCCACAGGGGGCCGCCGGGGAGCTGTTTTTT. It yields the protein CASSWAPQGAAGELFF.

Only a few counts were recorded for this clonotype. This chain joins TRBV18 and TRBJ1-1, with D possibly matching TRBD1 (6 bases). Germline V gives CDR1 KGHSH, CDR2 LQKENI. The CDR3 contains 17 residues. V lost 1 base and J 7 bases, leaving 22 bases between the germline ends. CDR3 nucleotides: TGTGCCAGCTCACCACGGTCTCCTTACCAGGGGACGGATGAAGCTTTCTTT. Translated, it gives CASSPRSPYQGTDEAFF.

This chain uses TRBV20-1 with TRBJ2-3, with D uncertain. The CDR3 runs to 13 residues. V shed 5 bases and J shed 3 bases, with 12 bases lying between them. Germline CDR1 reads DFQATT; CDR2 reads SNEGSKA (reference sequence). CDR3 bases: TGCAGTGCTCCCAATATGGGGACAGATACGCAGTATTTT. Encoded protein: CSAPNMGTDTQYF.

The gene calls are TRBV28 and TRBJ2-1; TRBD2 agrees at 10 bases. V shed 3 bases and J 2 bases; nucleotides not matched to a gene: 10. The CDR3 is 18 amino acids. Germline CDR1 is MDHEN and CDR2 is SYDVKM. The CDR3 region has the DNA TGTGCCAGCAGTTTCCCCCCCGGACTAGCGGAGACCTACAATGAGCAGTTCTTC. The encoded protein is CASSFPPGLAETYNEQFF.

The chain links TRBV7-8 to TRBJ2-1, with 7 positions matching TRBD1. Germline trimming cut 7 bases from V and 4 bases from J; bases unmatched to any gene: 25. The length of the CDR3 is 20 residues. The germline gives CDR1 SGHVS, CDR2 FQNEAQ. The CDR3 spells CASTSPTGPQGGNGYNEQFF. In DNA, the CDR3 is TGTGCCAGCACGTCCCCGACAGGGCCCCAGGGTGGGAACGGATACAATGAGCAGTTCTTC.